This T cell receptor beta chain was observed in a study of cytomegalovirus exposure and HLA in healthy donors. General study results and limits: A link between a missense DCLRE1C variant and TCR beta V- and J-gene trimming emerged from a later analysis. One cluster of highly shared sequence variants probably arose as a sequencing artifact. When the data were analyzed later, several of the most significant clusters appeared to be linked to common viral pathogens.

On this clone: Its antigen is not identified.

The PCR made use of 60 Vbeta and 13 Jbeta primers. Repertoires were generated with immunoSEQ multiplex PCR, while TCRdb's copy carries only in-frame clones and drops some. Among about 190,000 clones, over 65% were seen once, and the ten largest hold approximately 3.6%. Deletions cut 3 bases from V and 6 bases from J, with 16 bases between. From germline, CDR1 is SGHKS and CDR2 YYEKEE (reference sequence). The CDR3 length is 15 residues. The receptor was derived from a man in his forties in good health and CMV-seropositive. The source material was PBMCs. The rearrangement uses TRBV5-5 and TRBJ2-1, with a weak D call TRBD1 (5 bases). CDR3 in DNA: TGTGCCAGCAGCTGGCAGGGAACCCTATCCAATGAGCAGTTCTTC. This translates into CASSWQGTLSNEQFF.